This T cell receptor beta chain was sequenced during a study of breast tumors, draining lymph nodes, adjacent tissues. Study-wide results and caveats: The data were judged consistent with most tumor T cells coming from lymph node and expanding in tumor. Tumor TCR diversity was below lymph nodes but above nontumor tissue.

V lost 0 bases, J lost 6 bases, and 6 bases lay in between. Per the germline V gene, CDR1 is PRHDT and CDR2 is FYEKMQ (reference sequence). There are 12 residues in the CDR3. TCRdb re-called the multiplex PCR reads through MiXCR, storing one row per CDR3 protein. Of about 180,000 distinct CDR3 sequences listed, approximately 30% were seen once; the top ten hold around 4.5%. Samples came from axillary lymph nodes draining the breast cancer. A word on this clonotype: Its antigen is currently unknown. This may arise from a read error, as a much more abundant clone is one base away.

V gene TRBV13 combines with J gene TRBJ2-7; D gene ambiguous. The TCR sequence derives from a female donor with breast cancer. Some clones in this sample may be carry-over from other donors' samples. Sequencing was done on a sample of axillary lymph node tissue. The CDR3 nucleotides are TGTGCCAGCAGCTTAGGCGCCCGCGAGCAGTACTTC. This sequence encodes CASSLGAREQYF.